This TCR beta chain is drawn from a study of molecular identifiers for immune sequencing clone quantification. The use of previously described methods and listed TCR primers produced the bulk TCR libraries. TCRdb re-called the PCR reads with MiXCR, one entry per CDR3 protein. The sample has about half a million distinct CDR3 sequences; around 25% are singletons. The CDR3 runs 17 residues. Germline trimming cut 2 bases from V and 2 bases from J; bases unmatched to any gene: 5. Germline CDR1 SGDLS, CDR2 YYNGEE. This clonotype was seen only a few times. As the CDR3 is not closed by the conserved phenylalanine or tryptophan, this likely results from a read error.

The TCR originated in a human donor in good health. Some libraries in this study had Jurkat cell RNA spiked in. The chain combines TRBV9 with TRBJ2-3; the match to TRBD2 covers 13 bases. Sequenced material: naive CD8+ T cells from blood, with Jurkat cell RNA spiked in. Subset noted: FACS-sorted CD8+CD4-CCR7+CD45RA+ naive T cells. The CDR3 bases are TGTGCCAGCAGCGTCGGGACTAGCGGGATCTTCACAGATACGCAGTATTTA. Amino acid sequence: CASSVGTSGIFTDTQYL.